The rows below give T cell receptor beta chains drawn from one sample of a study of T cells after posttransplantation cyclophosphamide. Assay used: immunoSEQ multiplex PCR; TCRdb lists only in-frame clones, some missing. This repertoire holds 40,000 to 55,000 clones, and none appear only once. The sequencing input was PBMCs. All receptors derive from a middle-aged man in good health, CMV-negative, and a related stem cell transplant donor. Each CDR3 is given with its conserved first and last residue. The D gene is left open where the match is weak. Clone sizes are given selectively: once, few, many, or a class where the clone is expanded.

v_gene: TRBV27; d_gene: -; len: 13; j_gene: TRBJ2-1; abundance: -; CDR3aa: CASSFTGNNEQFF; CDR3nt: TGTGCCAGCAGTTTTACGGGGAACAATGAGCAGTTCTTC
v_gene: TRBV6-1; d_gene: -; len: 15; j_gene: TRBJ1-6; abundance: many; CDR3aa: CASIWTAPGNSPLHF; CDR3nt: TGTGCCAGCATCTGGACAGCCCCAGGGAATTCACCCCTCCACTTT
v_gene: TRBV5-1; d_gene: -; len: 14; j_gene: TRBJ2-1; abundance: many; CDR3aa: CASKSELGVDEQFF; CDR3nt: TGCGCCAGCAAGTCGGAACTCGGGGTCGATGAGCAGTTCTTC
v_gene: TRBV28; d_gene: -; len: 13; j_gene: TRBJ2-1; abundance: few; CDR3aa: CASFSQGSNEQFF; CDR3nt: TGTGCCAGCTTTTCCCAGGGAAGCAATGAGCAGTTCTTC
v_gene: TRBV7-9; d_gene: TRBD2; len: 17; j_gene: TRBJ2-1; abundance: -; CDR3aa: CASSLGGTGGPLAEQFF; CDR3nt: TGTGCCAGCAGCTTAGGGGGGACGGGGGGGCCACTTGCTGAGCAGTTCTTC
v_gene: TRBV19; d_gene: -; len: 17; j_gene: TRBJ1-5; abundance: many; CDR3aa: CASSIDQGHVGNQPQHF; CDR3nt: TGTGCCAGTAGTATAGATCAGGGCCACGTTGGCAATCAGCCCCAGCATTTT
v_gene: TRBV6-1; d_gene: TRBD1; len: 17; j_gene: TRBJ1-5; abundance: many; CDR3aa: CASSEARGGWGNQPQHF; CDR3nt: TGTGCCAGCAGTGAAGCGCGAGGGGGCTGGGGCAATCAGCCCCAGCATTTT
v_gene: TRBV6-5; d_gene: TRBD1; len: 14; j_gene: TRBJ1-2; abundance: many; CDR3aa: CASSSRTGVAGYTF; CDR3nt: TGTGCCAGCAGTTCTCGGACAGGGGTTGCTGGCTACACCTTC
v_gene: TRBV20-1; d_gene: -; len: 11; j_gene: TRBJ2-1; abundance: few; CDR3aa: CSASRSNEQFF; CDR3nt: TGCAGTGCTAGCCGGTCCAATGAGCAGTTCTTC
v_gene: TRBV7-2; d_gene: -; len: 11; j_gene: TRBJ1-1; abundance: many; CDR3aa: CASSSLVEAFF; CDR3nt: TGTGCCAGCAGCTCCTTAGTCGAAGCTTTCTTT
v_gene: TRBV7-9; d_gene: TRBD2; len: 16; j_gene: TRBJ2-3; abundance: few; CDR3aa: CASSLGLAGESDTQYF; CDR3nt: TGTGCCAGCAGCCTAGGACTAGCGGGAGAATCAGATACGCAGTATTTT
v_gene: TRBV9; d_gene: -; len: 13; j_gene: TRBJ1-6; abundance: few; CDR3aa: CASSEWGTSPLHF; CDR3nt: TGTGCCAGCAGCGAGTGGGGCACCTCACCCCTCCACTTT
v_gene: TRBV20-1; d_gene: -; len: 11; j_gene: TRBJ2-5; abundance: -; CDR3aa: CSASGWETQYF; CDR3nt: TGCAGTGCGTCGGGGTGGGAGACCCAGTACTTC
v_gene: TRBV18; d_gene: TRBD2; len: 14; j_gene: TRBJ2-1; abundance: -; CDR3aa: CASSPPGLAYEQFF; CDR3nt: TGTGCCAGCTCACCGCCGGGACTAGCGTATGAGCAGTTCTTC
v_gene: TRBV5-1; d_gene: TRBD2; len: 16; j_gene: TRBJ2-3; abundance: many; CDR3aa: CASSFRLAVKEDTQYF; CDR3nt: TGCGCCAGCAGCTTCAGACTAGCGGTAAAGGAGGATACGCAGTATTTT
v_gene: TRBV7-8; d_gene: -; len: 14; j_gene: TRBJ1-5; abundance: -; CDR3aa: CASSLRDSVQPQHF; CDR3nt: TGTGCCAGCAGCTTACGAGACAGCGTCCAGCCCCAGCATTTT
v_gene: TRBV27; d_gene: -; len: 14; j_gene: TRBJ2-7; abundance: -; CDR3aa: CASSLSRQDYEQYF; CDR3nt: TGTGCCAGCAGTTTATCGCGCCAGGACTACGAGCAGTACTTC